This T cell receptor beta chain was found in a study of T cell responses to AZD1222 COVID-19 vaccine. CDR3 length: 14 amino acids. CDR1 is LGHDT, CDR2 YNNKEL, per germline (reference sequence). The V end was cut by 1 base, the J end by 9 bases, with 13 bases between. The repertoire was sequenced with immunoSEQ multiplex PCR; TCRdb's copy has only in-frame clones and lacks some. Of some 60,000 clones detected, 75% to 90% appear once; the ten largest clones hold 6% to 7.5%. This clone was observed a handful of times. V usage is TRBV3-1 (or the pseudogene TRBV3-2) and J usage is TRBJ2-1, with D maybe TRBD2 (6 bases). The receptor was isolated from an adult who received the AZD1222 COVID-19 vaccine. The sample here was peripheral blood, taken 28 days after the second AZD1222 dose. CDR3: CASSQVNGGAEQFF. DNA for the CDR3: TGTGCCAGCAGCCAAGTGAACGGAGGGGCTGAGCAGTTCTTC.